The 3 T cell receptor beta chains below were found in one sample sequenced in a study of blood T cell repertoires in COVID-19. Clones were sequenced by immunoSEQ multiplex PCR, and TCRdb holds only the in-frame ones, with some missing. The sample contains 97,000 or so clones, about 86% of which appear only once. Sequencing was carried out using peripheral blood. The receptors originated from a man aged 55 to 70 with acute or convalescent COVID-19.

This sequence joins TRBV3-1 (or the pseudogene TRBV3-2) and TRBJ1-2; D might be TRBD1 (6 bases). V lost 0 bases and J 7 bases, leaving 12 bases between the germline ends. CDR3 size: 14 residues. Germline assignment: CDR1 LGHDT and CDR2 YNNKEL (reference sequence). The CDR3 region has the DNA TGTGCCAGCAGCCAAGAGAGGGGGAGTTCTGGCTACACCTTC. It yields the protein CASSQERGSSGYTF.

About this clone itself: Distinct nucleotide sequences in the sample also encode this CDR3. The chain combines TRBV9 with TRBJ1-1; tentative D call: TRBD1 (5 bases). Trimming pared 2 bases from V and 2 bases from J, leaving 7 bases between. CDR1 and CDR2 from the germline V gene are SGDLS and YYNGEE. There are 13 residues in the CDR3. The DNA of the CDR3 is TGTGCCAGCAGCGTTACAGGAAACACTGAAGCTTTCTTT. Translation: CASSVTGNTEAFF.

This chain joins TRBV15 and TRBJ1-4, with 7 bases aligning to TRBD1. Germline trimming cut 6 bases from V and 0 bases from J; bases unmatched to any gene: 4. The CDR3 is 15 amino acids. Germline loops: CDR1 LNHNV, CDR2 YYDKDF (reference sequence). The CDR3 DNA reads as TGTGCCACCAGACGACAGGGATCAACTAATGAAAAACTGTTTTTT. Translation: CATRRQGSTNEKLFF. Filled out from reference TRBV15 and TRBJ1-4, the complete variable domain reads DAMVIQNPRYQVTQFGKPVTLSCSQTLNHNVMYWYQQKSSQAPKLLFHYYDKDFNNEADTPDNFQSRRPNTSFCFLDIRSPGLGDTAMYLCATRRQGSTNEKLFFGSGTQLSVL.